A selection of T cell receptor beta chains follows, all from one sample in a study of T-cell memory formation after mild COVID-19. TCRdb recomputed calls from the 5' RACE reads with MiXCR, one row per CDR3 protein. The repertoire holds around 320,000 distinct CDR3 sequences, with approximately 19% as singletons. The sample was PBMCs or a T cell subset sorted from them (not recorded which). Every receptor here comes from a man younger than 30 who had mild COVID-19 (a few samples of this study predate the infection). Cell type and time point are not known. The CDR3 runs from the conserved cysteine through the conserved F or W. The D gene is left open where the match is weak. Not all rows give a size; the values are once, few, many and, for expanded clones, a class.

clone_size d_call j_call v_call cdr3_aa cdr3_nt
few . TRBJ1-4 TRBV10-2 CASSESRDNEKLFF TGCGCCAGCAGTGAGTCCAGAGATAATGAAAAACTGTTTTTT
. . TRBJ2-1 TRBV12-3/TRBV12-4 CASSEFHEQFF TGTGCCAGCAGTGAATTCCATGAGCAGTTCTTC
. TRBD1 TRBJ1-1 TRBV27 CASSTRTGGMNTEAFF TGTGCCAGCAGTACCCGGACAGGGGGTATGAACACTGAAGCTTTCTTT
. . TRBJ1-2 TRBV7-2 CASSSTPGSGIGYTF TGTGCCAGCAGCTCCACCCCAGGGTCGGGTATTGGCTACACCTTC
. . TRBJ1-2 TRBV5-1 CASSLALSAHGYTF TGCGCCAGCAGCTTGGCTTTATCCGCCCATGGCTACACCTTC
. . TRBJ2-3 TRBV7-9 CASSPGPGALATDTQYF TGTGCCAGCAGCCCAGGTCCGGGGGCTCTAGCGACAGATACGCAGTATTTT
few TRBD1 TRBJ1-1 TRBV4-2 CASSRPTGDTEAFF TGTGCCAGCAGCCGACCGACAGGGGACACTGAAGCTTTCTTT
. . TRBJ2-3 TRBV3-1 CASQGRHASTDTQYF TGTGCCAGCCAAGGCCGGCACGCCAGCACAGATACGCAGTATTTT
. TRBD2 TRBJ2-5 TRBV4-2 CASSPSFGTSGGPGRPTYF TGTGCCAGCAGCCCGTCCTTCGGGACTAGCGGGGGGCCGGGGAGACCCACCTACTTC
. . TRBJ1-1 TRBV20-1 CSASYRRDTEAFF TGCAGTGCTAGTTACCGACGGGACACTGAAGCTTTCTTT
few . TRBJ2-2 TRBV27 CATRGTANTGELFF TGTGCCACCCGCGGGACAGCGAACACCGGGGAGCTGTTTTTT
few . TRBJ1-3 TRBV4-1 CASSQEITVSGNTIYF TGCGCCAGCAGCCAAGAAATTACGGTTTCTGGAAACACCATATATTTT
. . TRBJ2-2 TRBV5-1 CASSLESPNTGELFF TGCGCCAGCAGCTTGGAGAGTCCGAACACCGGGGAGCTGTTTTTT
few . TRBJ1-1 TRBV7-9 CASSSPRARANTEAFF TGTGCCAGCAGCTCCCCTCGGGCGAGAGCGAACACTGAAGCTTTCTTT
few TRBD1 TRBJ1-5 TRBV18 CASSPQGQGNQPQHF TGTGCCAGCTCACCACAGGGACAGGGCAATCAGCCCCAGCATTTT
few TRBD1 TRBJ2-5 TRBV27 CASSSETGAQETQYF TGTGCCAGCAGTTCCGAGACAGGGGCGCAAGAGACCCAGTACTTC
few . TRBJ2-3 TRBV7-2 CASSRQYISTDTQYF TGTGCCAGCAGCCGCCAGTACATAAGCACAGATACGCAGTATTTT